This TCR beta chain was identified in a study of blood T cell repertoires in COVID-19. Sequencing used immunoSEQ multiplex PCR; TCRdb keeps in-frame clones, though not all of them. Counted here are 250,000 to 300,000 clones, more than 80% occurring once; the ten biggest clones make up 6.3%. The CDR3 runs to 16 residues. Germline V gene sequence: CDR1 KGHSH, CDR2 LQKENI. V shed 2 bases and J shed 2 bases, with 14 bases lying between them. The sequencing sample was made of peripheral blood. This TCR was sampled from a woman aged 45 to 65 with COVID-19, enrolled during active disease. The gene calls are TRBV18 and TRBJ2-3, with a tentative D call TRBD1 (6 bases). This CDR3 reads CASSPRTAKYTDTQYF. The CDR3, as DNA: TGTGCCAGCTCACCAAGGACAGCGAAATACACAGATACGCAGTATTTT.